This T cell receptor (beta chain) came from a study of control samples from healthy donors and cancer patients. This clone appeared once. V was cut by 5 bases and J by 5 bases, with 10 bases left in between. Germline lookup yields CDR1 MGHRA and CDR2 YSYEKL. CDR3 length: 12 residues. TCRdb's copy holds only in-frame clones and misses some; the assay was immunoSEQ multiplex PCR. The sample includes 190,000 or so clones, 90% to 95% of them seen just once. Sequences were obtained from blood. The clonotype originates from a man younger than 35 in good health. This chain uses TRBV4-1 with TRBJ2-7; D ambiguous. The CDR3 nucleotides read TGCGCCAGCAGCGGGAACCACCACGAGCAGTACTTC. Protein sequence: CASSGNHHEQYF.